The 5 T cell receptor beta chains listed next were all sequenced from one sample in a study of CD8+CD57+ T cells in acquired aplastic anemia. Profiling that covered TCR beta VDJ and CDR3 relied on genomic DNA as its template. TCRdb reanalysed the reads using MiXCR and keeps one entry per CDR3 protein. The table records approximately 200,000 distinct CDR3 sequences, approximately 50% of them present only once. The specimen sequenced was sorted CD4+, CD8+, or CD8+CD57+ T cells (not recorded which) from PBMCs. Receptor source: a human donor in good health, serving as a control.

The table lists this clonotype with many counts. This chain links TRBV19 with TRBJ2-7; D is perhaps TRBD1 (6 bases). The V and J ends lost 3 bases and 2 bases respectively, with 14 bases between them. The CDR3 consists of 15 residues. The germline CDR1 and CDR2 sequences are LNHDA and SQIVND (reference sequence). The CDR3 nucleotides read TGTGCCAGTAGTATCGGGGACAAAAGGACCTACGAGCAGTACTTC. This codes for CASSIGDKRTYEQYF.

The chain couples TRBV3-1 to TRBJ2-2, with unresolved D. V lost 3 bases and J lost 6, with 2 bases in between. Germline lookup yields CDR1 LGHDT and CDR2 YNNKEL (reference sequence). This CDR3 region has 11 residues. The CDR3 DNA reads TGTGCCAGCAGCCAGTCCGGGGAGCTGTTTTTT. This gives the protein CASSQSGELFF.

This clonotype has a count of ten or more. In DNA, the CDR3 is TGTGCCAGCAGCCCGCCGGGGGACATGAACACTGAAGCTTTCTTT. Residues: CASSPPGDMNTEAFF. The rearrangement uses TRBV9 and TRBJ1-1; TRBD1 might be the D (6 bases). This CDR3 region has 15 residues. V lost 4 bases, J lost 0 bases, and 13 bases lay in between. Germline V CDR1 and CDR2: SGDLS, YYNGEE. The full variable domain, with the rest looked up from reference TRBV9 and TRBJ1-1, is DSGVTQTPKHLITATGQRVTLRCSPRSGDLSVYWYQQSLDQGLQFLIQYYNGEERAKGNILERFSAQQFPDLHSELNLSSLELGDSALYFCASSPPGDMNTEAFFGQGTRLTVV.

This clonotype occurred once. The CDR3 here is CASSITGLNTDTQYF. CDR3 nucleotide sequence: TGTGCCAGTAGTATAACGGGGCTTAACACAGATACGCAGTATTTT. The chain recombines TRBV19 with TRBJ2-3; D possibly matches TRBD1 or TRBD2 (5 bases each). V lost 2 bases and J lost 2, with 11 bases in between. CDR1 and CDR2 from the germline V gene are LNHDA and SQIVND (reference sequence). This CDR3 region has 15 residues.

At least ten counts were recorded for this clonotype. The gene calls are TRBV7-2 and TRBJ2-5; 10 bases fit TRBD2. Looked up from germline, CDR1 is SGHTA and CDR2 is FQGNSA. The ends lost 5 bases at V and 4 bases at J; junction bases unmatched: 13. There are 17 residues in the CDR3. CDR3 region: CASSPGLIAGGVETQYF. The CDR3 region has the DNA TGTGCCAGCAGCCCTGGGCTGATAGCGGGGGGAGTAGAGACCCAGTACTTC.